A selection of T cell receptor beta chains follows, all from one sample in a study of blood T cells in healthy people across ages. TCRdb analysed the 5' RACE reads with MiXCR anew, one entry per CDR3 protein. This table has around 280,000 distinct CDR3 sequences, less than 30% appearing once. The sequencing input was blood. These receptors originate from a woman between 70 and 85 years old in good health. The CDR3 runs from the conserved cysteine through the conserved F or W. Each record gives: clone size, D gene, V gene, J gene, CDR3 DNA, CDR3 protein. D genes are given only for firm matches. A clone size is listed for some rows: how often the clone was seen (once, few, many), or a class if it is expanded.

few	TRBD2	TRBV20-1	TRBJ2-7	TGCAGTGCTAGAGACGCCCTTTGGCCGGGAGGGCTCTACGAGCAGTACTTC	CSARDALWPGGLYEQYF
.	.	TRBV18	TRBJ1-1	TGTGCCAGCCGGCCTCAGGGAAATGAAGCTTTCTTT	CASRPQGNEAFF
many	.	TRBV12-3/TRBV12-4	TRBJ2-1	TGTGCCAGCAAACTATTCGGGCCCAATGAGCAGTTCTTC	CASKLFGPNEQFF
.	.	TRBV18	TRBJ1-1	TGTGCCAGCTCACCGGCCTTGGGGACTGAAGCTTTCTTT	CASSPALGTEAFF
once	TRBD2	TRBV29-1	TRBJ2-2	TGCAGCGTTGAATGGTCCGGGGAGGGGATGGCCGGGGAGCTGTTTTTT	CSVEWSGEGMAGELFF
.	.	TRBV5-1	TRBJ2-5	TGCGCCAGCAGCAGGGGTTATGGAGAGACCCAGTACTTC	CASSRGYGETQYF
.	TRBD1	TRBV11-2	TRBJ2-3	TGTGCCAGCAGCTTAAGGGTCCGGGACAGACTTACTAGCACAGATACGCAGTATTTT	CASSLRVRDRLTSTDTQYF
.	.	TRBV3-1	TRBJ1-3	TGTGCCAGCAGCCCCTATGCGGGCTCTGGAAACACCATATATTTT	CASSPYAGSGNTIYF
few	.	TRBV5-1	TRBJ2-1	TGCGCCAGCAGACTTGAACTTACCGGGCGCAATGAGCAGTTCTTC	CASRLELTGRNEQFF
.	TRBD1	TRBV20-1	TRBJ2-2	TGCAGTGCTCGAGGACAGGGAAATGCCGGGGAGCTGTTTTTT	CSARGQGNAGELFF
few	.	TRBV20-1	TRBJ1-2	TGCAGTGCTAGTAAAGAGGAATATGGCTACACCTTC	CSASKEEYGYTF
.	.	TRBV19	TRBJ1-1	TGTGCCAGTAGTATATTTGGAGCGGGCACTGAAGCTTTCTTT	CASSIFGAGTEAFF
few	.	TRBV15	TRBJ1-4	TGTGCCACCAGCAGCCGTAATGAAAAACTGTTTTTT	CATSSRNEKLFF
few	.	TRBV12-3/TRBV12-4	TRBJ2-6	TGTGCCAGCAGTCCCATCGGACAGACTGGGGCCAACGTCCTGACTTTC	CASSPIGQTGANVLTF
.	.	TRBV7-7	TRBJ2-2	TGTGCTAGCAGCCCACTTTCTCCGAACACCGGGGAGCTGTTTTTT	CASSPLSPNTGELFF
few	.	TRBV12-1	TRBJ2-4	TGTGCCAGCAGCTTTACACTAGCGGAGCGGGGAGCCAAAAACATTCAGTACTTC	CASSFTLAERGAKNIQYF
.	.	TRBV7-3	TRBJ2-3	TGTGCCAGCAGCTCCTACAGGACGGGAACCCAAGATACGCACTATTTT	CASSSYRTGTQDTHYF
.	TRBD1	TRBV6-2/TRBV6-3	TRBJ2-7	TGTGCCAGCAGTTACGGGGGACAGACAAAGAAAGGATGGTACGAGCAGTACTTC	CASSYGGQTKKGWYEQYF
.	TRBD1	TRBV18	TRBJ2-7	TGTGCCAGCTCACCAGAGACAGGGGGGCTGGACGAGCAGTACTTC	CASSPETGGLDEQYF
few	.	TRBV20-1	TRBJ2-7	TGCAGTGCTAGAGCCCTGGGGTCGGGGCAGTACTTC	CSARALGSGQYF